Following are 27 T cell receptor beta chains from one sample sequenced in a study of technical replicates of blood from a few donors. The method was immunoSEQ multiplex PCR; TCRdb's version includes in-frame clones alone and lacks a portion of them. The data contain more than 10,000 clones, about 94% of them singletons. Sequencing was performed on PBMCs. All receptors derive from a human donor in good health.

The gene calls are TRBV7-8 and TRBJ2-1, with TRBD2 identical over 9 bases. The CDR3 runs 16 residues. J gave up 5 bases and V 2 bases, and 7 bases lay outside the gene matches. The germline V gene has CDR1 SGHVS and CDR2 FQNEAQ. The CDR3 sequence is CASSLTAGGVHNEQFF. The CDR3 nucleotides are TGTGCCAGCAGCTTAACGGCGGGAGGGGTCCACAATGAGCAGTTCTTC.

The chain employs TRBV11-3 and TRBJ2-1; 10 bases align to TRBD2. CDR1 and CDR2 from the germline V gene are SGHNT and YENEEA. The trim removed 6 bases at V and 6 bases at J, leaving 8 bases unmatched. The CDR3 runs 15 residues. CDR3 bases: TGTGCCAGCAGGACCGGGACTAGCGAGTCCAATGAGCAGTTCTTC. This gives the protein CASRTGTSESNEQFF.

The V call is TRBV27, the J call TRBJ1-1; no definite D call. Germline-derived CDR1 and CDR2 are MNHEY and SMNVEV (reference sequence). The CDR3 extends over 13 amino acids. Trimming shortened V by 3 bases and J by 10 bases, and 15 bases separated the two germline ends. DNA for the CDR3: TGTGCCAGCAGTTTCAGAGGGAAGGATGGAGCTTTCTTT. Amino acid sequence: CASSFRGKDGAFF.

This sequence joins TRBV18 and TRBJ1-5; D possibly corresponds to TRBD1 (5 bases). CDR1 and CDR2 from the germline V gene are KGHSH and LQKENI. The CDR3 has 15 residues. Trimming shortened V by 3 bases and J by 1 base, and 10 bases separated the two germline ends. The CDR3 nucleotides read TGTGCCAGCTCACCCGGAGGGGCCAGCAATCAGCCCCAGCATTTT. This encodes CASSPGGASNQPQHF. The whole variable domain, remainder taken from reference TRBV18 and TRBJ1-5, is NAGVMQNPRHLVRRRGQEARLRCSPMKGHSHVYWYRQLPEEGLKFMVYLQKENIIDESGMPKERFSAEFPKEGPSILRIQQVVRGDSAAYFCASSPGGASNQPQHFGDGTRLSIL.

This clone was seen a single time. V usage is TRBV19 and J usage is TRBJ1-1; no clear D gene. Germline CDR1 reads LNHDA; CDR2 reads SQIVND (reference sequence). With 4 bases removed from V and 0 bases from J, the gap between germline ends came to 9 bases. The CDR3 sequence is 14 residues long. The CDR3 bases are TGTGCCAGTAGTACACGGGAACTGAACACTGAAGCTTTCTTT. It encodes CASSTRELNTEAFF.

V usage is TRBV27 and J usage is TRBJ1-2, with 9 bases identical to TRBD1. The CDR3 runs 13 residues. V lost 2 bases to trimming and J lost 7 bases; unmatched junction nucleotides: 2. Germline CDR1 and CDR2: MNHEY and SMNVEV (reference sequence). The chain's CDR3 is CASSLGQGFGYTF. The CDR3 DNA is TGTGCCAGCAGTTTAGGACAGGGGTTTGGCTACACCTTC.

The chain recombines TRBV10-3 with TRBJ2-7; D is perhaps TRBD1 (6 bases). The CDR3 has 13 amino acids. Germline CDR1 reads ENHRY; CDR2 reads SYGVKD. Trimming removed 5 bases from V and 5 bases from J, with 13 bases in between. CDR3 protein: CAISRTDTNEQYF. In nucleotides, the CDR3 is TGTGCCATCAGTCGGACAGACACCAACGAGCAGTACTTC.

J is TRBJ2-2 and V is TRBV7-3, with a tentative D call TRBD2 (6 bases). Trimming shortened V by 5 bases and J by 1 base, and 14 bases separated the two germline ends. The CDR3 totals 16 residues. From germline, CDR1 is SGHTA and CDR2 FQGTGA. CDR3 protein: CASSRTGTQNTGELFF. CDR3 DNA: TGTGCCAGCAGCAGAACCGGGACTCAGAACACCGGGGAGCTGTTTTTT.

The chain combines TRBV2 with TRBJ2-2; 9 nucleotides align to TRBD2. This CDR3 is 14 amino acids long. Germline CDR1 and CDR2: SNHLY and FYNNEI. Trimming cost V 8 bases and J 6 bases; bases outside gene matches: 7. Written as DNA, the CDR3 is TGTGCCAGCCGACTAGCGGTACTTGCCGGGGAGCTGTTTTTT. Its protein product is CASRLAVLAGELFF.

V and J are TRBV29-1 and TRBJ1-3, with TRBD1 matching over 8 bases. V shed 7 bases, J shed 4 bases, and the junction held 6 bases outside the gene matches. The CDR3 sequence is 13 residues long. Germline CDR1 reads SQVTM; CDR2 reads ANQGSEA. For the CDR3, the DNA is TGCAGCGCCGAGGCAGGGGGCGGAAACACCATATATTTT. This encodes CSAEAGGGNTIYF.

The rearrangement links TRBV28 to TRBJ1-1, with D possibly TRBD1 on 5 matching bases. The CDR3 extends over 16 amino acids. Trimming pared 2 bases from V and 6 bases from J, leaving 19 bases between. Germline V gives CDR1 MDHEN, CDR2 SYDVKM. The CDR3, as DNA: TGTGCCAGCAGTTTAAGAGGTTCGGGGGACGGCCCTGAAGCTTTCTTT. This sequence encodes CASSLRGSGDGPEAFF.

This chain links TRBV19 with TRBJ1-3; D call uncertain. This CDR3 comprises 14 residues. The V gene's germline CDR1 is LNHDA and CDR2 SQIVND (reference sequence). V was clipped by 4 bases and J by 0 bases, with 7 bases between them. The CDR3 region is CASSTPSSGNTIYF. As DNA, the CDR3 is TGTGCCAGTAGTACACCGAGCTCTGGAAACACCATATATTTT. Together with reference TRBV19 and TRBJ1-3, the CDR3 gives the full variable domain: DGGITQSPKYLFRKEGQNVTLSCEQNLNHDAMYWYRQDPGQGLRLIYYSQIVNDFQKGDIAEGYSVSREKKESFPLTVTSAQKNPTAFYLCASSTPSSGNTIYFGEGSWLTVV.

This chain joins TRBV7-8 and TRBJ2-1, with a possible D match to TRBD1 (6 bases). V lost 4 bases and J 8 bases, leaving 12 bases between the germline ends. Germline CDR1 is SGHVS and CDR2 is FQNEAQ. The CDR3 has 13 residues. The CDR3 sequence is CASSSDRRHEQFF. DNA of the CDR3: TGTGCCAGCAGCTCCGACAGGAGGCATGAGCAGTTCTTC.

This chain links TRBV7-9 with TRBJ1-1; D not certain. The ends were cut back, 6 bases at V and 11 bases at J, with 16 bases in the middle. The germline V gene has CDR1 SEHNR and CDR2 FQNEAQ (reference sequence). CDR3 length: 12 amino acids. The CDR3 here is CASSRGGVRAFF. CDR3 nucleotides: TGTGCCAGCAGTCGAGGAGGAGTACGGGCTTTCTTT.

The V and J genes are TRBV15 and TRBJ2-3; 12 bases map to TRBD1. The CDR3 has 15 amino acids. V was clipped by 6 bases and J by 4 bases; unmatched bases: 5. Germline-derived CDR1 and CDR2 are LNHNV and YYDKDF (reference sequence). The chain's CDR3 is CATSLGQGAPDTQYF. CDR3 nucleotides: TGTGCCACCAGTTTGGGACAGGGGGCCCCAGATACGCAGTATTTT.

The V gene is TRBV11-3, the J gene TRBJ2-1; 12 nucleotides match TRBD2. Germline assignment: CDR1 SGHNT and CDR2 YENEEA. V trimming: 2 bases; J trimming: 5 bases; junction bases outside the gene matches: 7. The CDR3 contains 17 residues. The CDR3 DNA reads TGTGCCAGCAGCTTAAACCAACTAGCGGGAGGACACAATGAGCAGTTCTTC. Protein product: CASSLNQLAGGHNEQFF.

J is TRBJ2-2 and V is TRBV6-1, with TRBD2 identical over 11 bases. V was clipped by 2 bases and J by 4 bases; unmatched bases: 0. CDR1 and CDR2 from the germline V gene are MNHNS and SASEGT. This CDR3 contains 15 residues. The CDR3 region has the DNA TGTGCCAGCAGTGAACTAGCGGGGGGCACCGGGGAGCTGTTTTTT. As protein: CASSELAGGTGELFF.

This chain joins TRBV5-1 and TRBJ1-1; 8 nucleotides match TRBD1. Per the germline V gene, CDR1 is SGHRS and CDR2 is YFSETQ. V gave up 0 bases and J gave up 0 bases; unmatched junction bases: 10. This CDR3 spans 18 amino acids. This CDR3 is CASSLVPIRQGMNTEAFF. The CDR3, as DNA: TGCGCCAGCAGCTTGGTGCCCATTAGACAGGGGATGAACACTGAAGCTTTCTTT.

This chain connects TRBV5-4 to TRBJ2-1; 8 positions match TRBD1. Losses at the gene ends were 4 bases for V and 6 bases for J; bases not matched to a gene: 9. Germline-derived CDR1 and CDR2 are SGHNT and YYREEE (reference sequence). The CDR3 covers 15 residues. CDR3 residues: CASSLNDRGGNEQFF. CDR3 nucleotide sequence: TGTGCCAGCAGCCTAAACGACAGGGGTGGCAATGAGCAGTTCTTC.

The count of this clone is one. The gene calls are TRBV5-4 and TRBJ2-1, with 7 bases matching TRBD1. This CDR3 comprises 13 residues. V was clipped by 9 bases and J by 7 bases; unmatched bases: 10. Germline lookup yields CDR1 SGHNT and CDR2 YYREEE (reference sequence). CDR3 sequence reads: CATRTGDRNEQFF. The DNA for the CDR3 is TGTGCCACCAGAACAGGGGACCGAAATGAGCAGTTCTTC.

This chain connects TRBV9 to TRBJ2-3; 11 bases are shared with TRBD1. J gave up 3 bases and V 4 bases, and 7 bases lay outside the gene matches. There are 16 residues in the CDR3. Germline V gene data show CDR1 as SGDLS and CDR2 as YYNGEE. The DNA for the CDR3 is TGTGCCAGCAGCAGAGGGACAGGGGGAGGGACAGATACGCAGTATTTT. This translates into CASSRGTGGGTDTQYF.

The count of this clone is one. The rearrangement joins TRBV30 to TRBJ2-3; 7 bases align to TRBD2. Germline values: CDR1 GTSNPN, CDR2 SVGIG (reference sequence). There are 15 residues in the CDR3. J gave up 7 bases and V 4 bases, and 14 bases lay outside the gene matches. CDR3 sequence: CAWNSLAGAGHTQYF. As DNA, the CDR3 is TGTGCCTGGAATTCATTGGCGGGAGCGGGCCATACGCAGTATTTT.

The chain uses TRBV7-8 and TRBJ1-5; TRBD1 agrees at 7 bases. V lost 3 bases, J lost 4 bases, and 12 bases stayed unmatched. The CDR3 is 17 amino acids. The germline gives CDR1 SGHVS, CDR2 FQNEAQ. The CDR3 region is CASSLDYPGQRNQPQHF. In nucleotides, the CDR3 is TGTGCCAGCAGCTTGGACTATCCGGGACAGAGAAATCAGCCCCAGCATTTT. Together with reference TRBV7-8 and TRBJ1-5, the CDR3 gives the full variable domain: GAGVSQSPRYKVAKRGQDVALRCDPISGHVSLFWYQQALGQGPEFLTYFQNEAQLDKSGLPSDRFFAERPEGSVSTLKIQRTQQEDSAVYLCASSLDYPGQRNQPQHFGDGTRLSIL.

The rearrangement links TRBV5-1 to TRBJ2-5, with a weak D call TRBD2 (6 bases). Per the germline V gene, CDR1 is SGHRS and CDR2 is YFSETQ. V was clipped by 1 base and J by 2 bases, with 12 bases between them. This CDR3 spans 15 amino acids. The CDR3 DNA is TGCGCCAGCAGCTTGTGGGGGAGGTCGCAAGAGACCCAGTACTTC. This gives the protein CASSLWGRSQETQYF.

This chain links TRBV7-9 with TRBJ2-1; 7 bases match TRBD2. Looked up from germline, CDR1 is SEHNR and CDR2 is FQNEAQ (reference sequence). The CDR3 covers 15 residues. The V segment lost 7 bases and the J segment 4 bases; nucleotides outside the gene matches: 10. The CDR3 DNA is TGTGCCAGCACCGAGAGTGGGCGGGGGTACAATGAGCAGTTCTTC. The encoded protein is CASTESGRGYNEQFF.

This clone has just one count. This rearrangement joins TRBV2 to TRBJ2-1; perhaps TRBD1 as D (5 bases). V was shortened by 2 bases and J by 8 bases, with 16 bases between the two germline ends. CDR3 length: 15 amino acids. CDR1 is SNHLY, CDR2 FYNNEI, per germline. The CDR3 is CASSELPGSVDEQFF. CDR3 coding DNA: TGTGCCAGCAGTGAACTGCCAGGGTCTGTGGATGAGCAGTTCTTC.

The gene calls are TRBV5-1 and TRBJ2-3; perhaps TRBD2 as D (6 bases). CDR3 length equals 16 residues. V lost 4 bases to trimming and J lost 3 bases, with 18 bases between them. Per germline, CDR1 SGHRS and CDR2 YFSETQ. Here the CDR3 reads CASSPGLAMGTDTQYF. The DNA of the CDR3 is TGCGCCAGCAGCCCGGGTCTAGCGATGGGTACAGATACGCAGTATTTT.